This TCR beta chain was sequenced for a study of blood T cell repertoires in COVID-19. Across the study: Specimens from acute and convalescent COVID-19 originated in the United States, Italy and Spain. The cDNA or gDNA used as material had been derived from T cells, B-cell-depleted T cells, or PBMCs.

As processed by the authors: Reference gene primer amplification gave estimated nucleated cell counts. The table came from immunoSEQ multiplex PCR; TCRdb's copy has only in-frame clones and leaves some out. The D gene and trimming were derived from the DNA, and the V and J assignments and clone size from that table. The data hold about 220,000 clones, with 80% to 90% observed a single time. Sequencing was carried out using peripheral blood. This sequence was found in a middle-aged man with acute or convalescent COVID-19.

CDR3 amino acids: CASSHISGGDYEQFF. CDR3 nucleotides: TGTGCCAGCAGCCACATTAGCGGGGGGGACTATGAGCAGTTCTTC. This rearrangement joins TRBV3-1 (or the pseudogene TRBV3-2) to TRBJ2-1; 11 nucleotides line up with TRBD2. After removal of 3 bases from V and 8 bases from J, the junction contained 6 bases not matched to a gene. Germline CDR1 reads LGHDT; CDR2 reads YNNKEL (reference sequence). The CDR3 totals 15 residues.